A selection of T cell receptor beta chains follows, all from one sample in a study of blood T cell repertoires in COVID-19. TCRdb keeps only in-frame clones here, not all; method: immunoSEQ multiplex PCR. The sample gives fewer than 250,000 clones, 83% of which show up once; approximately 2.5% is in the top ten. Sequencing was done on a sample of peripheral blood. The receptors were gathered from a woman in her sixties or seventies with active or convalescent COVID-19. CDR3s include the opening cysteine and the closing phenylalanine or tryptophan. Fields, in order: clone size, D gene, V gene, J gene, CDR3 protein, CDR3 DNA. The D gene is left open where the match is weak. Part of the rows lack a size; the others show once, few, many or a class for expanded clones.

.	TRBD2	TRBV12-3/TRBV12-4	TRBJ2-5	CASRTGGMETQYF	TGTGCCAGCAGAACGGGAGGGATGGAGACCCAGTACTTC
.	TRBD1	TRBV29-1	TRBJ1-1	CSVHRGGTEAFF	TGCAGCGTGCACAGGGGCGGAACTGAAGCTTTCTTT
.	.	TRBV7-9	TRBJ1-6	CASSLDTTSSPLHF	TGTGCCAGCAGCTTGGACACGACGAGCTCACCCCTCCACTTT
once	.	TRBV5-4	TRBJ2-3	CASSLDSGGTDTQYF	TGTGCCAGCAGCTTGGACAGTGGTGGCACAGATACGCAGTATTTT
.	.	TRBV7-3	TRBJ1-1	CASSLGRGGNTEAFF	TGTGCCAGCAGCTTAGGGAGGGGAGGGAACACTGAAGCTTTCTTT
.	TRBD1	TRBV7-6	TRBJ1-1	CASSLATGTGRAFF	TGTGCCAGCAGCTTAGCGACAGGGACGGGTCGGGCTTTCTTT
once	.	TRBV14	TRBJ2-5	CASSQGHWETQYF	TGTGCCAGCAGCCAAGGGCATTGGGAGACCCAGTACTTC
.	.	TRBV10-3	TRBJ2-2	CAMGPGTNHGELFF	TGTGCCATGGGACCCGGGACAAACCACGGGGAGCTGTTTTTT
.	TRBD2	TRBV3-1/TRBV3-2	TRBJ2-1	CASSQGLAGEFEQFF	TGTGCCAGCAGCCAGGGACTAGCGGGGGAGTTTGAGCAGTTCTTC
.	.	TRBV15	TRBJ2-7	CATSRDKRDNRQYF	TGTGCCACCAGCAGAGATAAGCGGGACAACCGTCAGTACTTC
.	.	TRBV3-1/TRBV3-2	TRBJ1-2	CASSQEGPYGYTF	TGTGCCAGCAGCCAAGAGGGCCCCTATGGCTACACCTTC
.	.	TRBV6-2/TRBV6-3	TRBJ2-1	CASSLGAYNEQFF	TGTGCCAGCAGCTTAGGGGCCTACAATGAGCAGTTCTTC
.	TRBD1	TRBV7-7	TRBJ2-5	CASSPTPRGLSGTQYF	TGTGCTAGCAGCCCTACCCCCAGGGGGCTATCGGGGACCCAGTACTTC
.	.	TRBV15	TRBJ1-6	CATSRDFRPLNSPLHF	TGTGCCACCAGCAGAGATTTCAGGCCCCTTAATTCACCCCTCCACTTT
.	TRBD2	TRBV5-5	TRBJ2-3	CASSSGLAGEADTQYF	TGTGCCAGCAGCTCGGGACTAGCGGGAGAGGCTGATACGCAGTATTTT
.	TRBD1	TRBV5-4	TRBJ1-1	CASSLGGQGALTEAFF	TGTGCCAGCAGCTTGGGTGGACAGGGCGCGTTAACTGAAGCTTTCTTT
.	TRBD1	TRBV18	TRBJ2-3	CASSPFRDRGQTDTQYF	TGTGCCAGCTCACCATTCCGGGACAGGGGGCAAACAGATACGCAGTATTTT
.	.	TRBV5-1	TRBJ1-4	CASSTTVPGEKLFF	TGCGCCAGCAGCACGACTGTACCGGGGGAAAAACTGTTTTTT
.	.	TRBV28	TRBJ1-2	CASSLTTDDWGYTF	TGTGCCAGCAGTTTAACGACCGACGACTGGGGCTACACCTTC
.	TRBD1	TRBV6-5	TRBJ1-1	CASTKGQDQRPEAFF	TGTGCCAGCACCAAGGGACAGGACCAGAGGCCCGAAGCTTTCTTT
many	TRBD1	TRBV6-5	TRBJ1-6	CASSYDRDGSPLHF	TGTGCCAGCAGTTACGACAGGGATGGATCACCCCTCCACTTT
.	TRBD1	TRBV27	TRBJ1-3	CASSFNGQGGGNTIYF	TGTGCCAGCAGTTTTAACGGCCAGGGGGGTGGAAACACCATATATTTT
once	.	TRBV4-3	TRBJ2-1	CASSPHRDEQFF	TGCGCCAGCAGCCCTCACAGGGATGAGCAGTTCTTC
.	.	TRBV5-4	TRBJ2-1	CASSFQGNSYNEQFF	TGTGCCAGCAGCTTTCAGGGGAACTCCTACAATGAGCAGTTCTTC
.	.	TRBV5-1	TRBJ2-6	CASSLDGGPGANVLTF	TGCGCCAGCAGCTTGGATGGGGGCCCTGGGGCCAACGTCCTGACTTTC
.	TRBD1	TRBV5-1	TRBJ1-1	CASGFGTGSEAFF	TGCGCCAGCGGCTTTGGGACAGGCAGTGAAGCTTTCTTT
.	.	TRBV11-2	TRBJ1-4	CASSLDRLTEKLFF	TGTGCCAGCAGCTTAGATAGACTGACTGAAAAACTGTTTTTT
.	TRBD2	TRBV7-8	TRBJ2-2	CASSPLADQGGELFF	TGTGCCAGCAGTCCACTAGCGGACCAGGGCGGGGAGCTGTTTTTT
few	.	TRBV7-3	TRBJ1-5	CASSSNSDQPQHF	TGTGCCAGCAGCAGCAATTCCGATCAGCCCCAGCATTTT
once	.	TRBV18	TRBJ2-1	CASSPPGGGWDEQFF	TGTGCCAGCTCACCACCGGGGGGGGGCTGGGATGAGCAGTTCTTC
.	TRBD1	TRBV5-5	TRBJ1-2	CASRTGGSYGYTF	TGTGCCAGCAGGACAGGGGGCTCATATGGCTACACCTTC
.	.	TRBV7-9	TRBJ2-3	CASSLGGLTSTDTQYF	TGTGCCAGCAGCTTAGGTGGCCTGACTAGCACAGATACGCAGTATTTT
.	.	TRBV15	TRBJ1-5	CATPLAGGNQPQHF	TGTGCCACCCCTCTGGCGGGGGGCAATCAGCCCCAGCATTTT
.	TRBD2	TRBV10-1	TRBJ2-5	CASSDPSAGGSGETQYF	TGCGCCAGCAGTGATCCTAGCGCGGGAGGGTCAGGAGAGACCCAGTACTTC
.	.	TRBV7-2	TRBJ2-5	CASSLAPDSQETQYF	TGTGCCAGCAGCTTAGCGCCGGACAGTCAAGAGACCCAGTACTTC
.	TRBD2	TRBV28	TRBJ2-7	CASRRTSGGGYEQYF	TGTGCCAGCAGAAGGACTAGCGGGGGCGGCTACGAGCAGTACTTC
.	.	TRBV6-5	TRBJ1-2	CASSYAGTSYGYTF	TGTGCCAGCAGTTACGCCGGGACAAGCTATGGCTACACCTTC
.	.	TRBV2	TRBJ2-7	CASSEGGAYEQYF	TGTGCCAGCAGTGAAGGGGGGGCCTACGAGCAGTACTTC
.	TRBD2	TRBV6-6	TRBJ2-5	CASSRTSGQETQYF	TGTGCCAGCAGTAGGACTAGCGGGCAAGAGACCCAGTACTTC
.	TRBD1	TRBV30	TRBJ1-4	CACEGQPNEKLFF	TGTGCCTGCGAGGGACAGCCCAATGAAAAACTGTTTTTT
many	TRBD2	TRBV27	TRBJ2-1	CASSLLSSGRRYEQFF	TGTGCCAGCAGTTTATTGAGTAGCGGGAGGAGGTATGAGCAGTTCTTC
.	.	TRBV3-1/TRBV3-2	TRBJ1-2	CASSQDPIYNYGYTF	TGTGCCAGCAGCCAAGATCCCATCTATAACTATGGCTACACCTTC
.	.	TRBV7-2	TRBJ2-7	CASSFHAAADSQQYF	TGTGCCAGCAGCTTTCACGCGGCGGCGGATTCTCAGCAGTACTTC
.	.	TRBV30	TRBJ1-5	CAWSVLSGQPQHF	TGTGCCTGGAGTGTACTATCGGGTCAGCCCCAGCATTTT
.	TRBD1	TRBV6-5	TRBJ1-1	CASRRQGSNTEAFF	TGTGCCAGCAGAAGACAGGGGTCGAACACTGAAGCTTTCTTT
.	.	TRBV5-5	TRBJ1-6	CASSWEYNSPLHF	TGTGCCAGCAGTTGGGAGTATAATTCACCCCTCCACTTT
many	TRBD2	TRBV29-1	TRBJ2-7	CSVRSDDTSALF	TGCAGCGTCCGTTCAGATGATACTAGCGCCCTCTTC
.	TRBD2	TRBV12-3/TRBV12-4	TRBJ2-1	CASSLSSGTEFF	TGTGCCAGCAGTTTATCTAGCGGAACGGAGTTCTTC
.	.	TRBV5-1	TRBJ2-1	CASKHRTSYNEQFF	TGCGCCAGCAAGCACAGAACCTCCTACAATGAGCAGTTCTTC
.	.	TRBV7-9	TRBJ2-4	CASEGQSFLLAKNIQYF	TGTGCCTCGGAGGGACAGAGCTTCCTTCTAGCCAAAAACATTCAGTACTTC
.	TRBD2	TRBV6-6	TRBJ2-7	CASGPGTTYEQYF	TGTGCCAGCGGGCCAGGGACTACCTACGAGCAGTACTTC
.	.	TRBV2	TRBJ2-5	CASSELRGSETQYF	TGTGCCAGCAGTGAATTAAGGGGGAGCGAGACCCAGTACTTC
.	.	TRBV9	TRBJ1-1	CASSLEQGTEAFF	TGTGCCAGCAGCCTTGAGCAGGGCACTGAAGCTTTCTTT
.	.	TRBV6-1	TRBJ1-5	CASRLDLLQPQHF	TGTGCCAGCAGACTGGACTTGCTCCAGCCCCAGCATTTT
.	TRBD2	TRBV28	TRBJ2-7	CASSRLAGGPQYF	TGTGCCAGCAGTCGACTAGCGGGAGGGCCTCAGTACTTC
few	.	TRBV5-1	TRBJ2-2	CASSLRVLANTGELFF	TGCGCCAGCAGCTTGAGAGTCCTCGCGAACACCGGGGAGCTGTTTTTT
.	.	TRBV5-1	TRBJ2-5	CASSFAGTDETQYF	TGCGCCAGCAGCTTTGCGGGGACGGATGAGACCCAGTACTTC
.	TRBD2	TRBV5-1	TRBJ2-3	CASSKGLARETDTQYF	TGCGCCAGCAGCAAAGGACTAGCGCGAGAGACAGATACGCAGTATTTT
.	.	TRBV5-6	TRBJ2-3	CASSSVDTQYF	TGTGCCAGCAGCTCGGTAGATACGCAGTATTTT
.	.	TRBV30	TRBJ2-2	CAWTRVKAGELFF	TGTGCCTGGACGAGGGTTAAGGCCGGGGAGCTGTTTTTT